Below, one TCR beta chain is given with its context. With V trimmed by 8 bases and J by 8 bases, 9 bases remained unmatched. There are 14 residues in the CDR3. The germline gives CDR1 LNHDA, CDR2 SQIVND (reference sequence). This sample is drawn from a study of PD-L1 blockade in urothelial cancer. The repertoire was sequenced with immunoSEQ multiplex PCR; TCRdb's copy has only in-frame clones and lacks some. The table has approximately 100,000 clones, about 85% seen once. The gene calls are TRBV19 and TRBJ1-6, with TRBD1 matching 7 bases. Sequences were derived from PBMCs, sampled around atezolizumab (anti-PD-L1) treatment. This TCR was recovered from a man aged 45 to 65 with urothelial cancer. The CDR3 DNA sequence: TGTGCCAGTGGCCTCAGGGGGTATTATTCACCCCTCCACTTT. Protein sequence: CASGLRGYYSPLHF.